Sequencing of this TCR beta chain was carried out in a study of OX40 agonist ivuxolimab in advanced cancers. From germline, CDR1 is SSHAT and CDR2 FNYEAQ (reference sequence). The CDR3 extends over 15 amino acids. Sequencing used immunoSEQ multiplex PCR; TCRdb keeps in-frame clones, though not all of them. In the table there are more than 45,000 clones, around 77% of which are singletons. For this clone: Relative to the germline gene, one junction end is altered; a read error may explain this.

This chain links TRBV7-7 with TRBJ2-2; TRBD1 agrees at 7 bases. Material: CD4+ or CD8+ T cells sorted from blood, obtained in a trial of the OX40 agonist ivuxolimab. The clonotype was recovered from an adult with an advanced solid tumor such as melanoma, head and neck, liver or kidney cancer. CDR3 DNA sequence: TGTGCTAGCAGCCCATCGCAGGGGGTCGGCGGGGAGCTGTTTTTT. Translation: CASSPSQGVGGELFF.